The clone carrying this TCR beta chain occurred a few times. Its antigen is currently unknown. These data originate in a study of CD8+ T cells in alopecia areata. Findings and limits, study-wide: For lesional scalp, especially alopecia totalis/universalis, clonality was higher than in normal scalp. Normal skin's resident alphabeta T cells are sequenced alongside lesional scalp T cells.

This CDR3 spans 13 amino acids. Germline loops: CDR1 SQVTM, CDR2 ANQGSEA. Unmatched junction bases numbered 4, after V lost 6 bases and J lost 3 bases. In the case of a handful of patients, the CD4+ cells were sorted into CD25+CD127- cells. Lesional scalp punch biopsies and peripheral blood were collected from alopecia areata patients. PBMCs were stained for CD3, CD4 and CD8, and CD4+ and CD8+ T cells were sorted. Extracted RNA was reverse transcribed into cDNA, the sequencing template. Using immunoSEQ multiplex PCR, the repertoire was profiled, and TCRdb retains in-frame clones only, with some absent. The table has more than 7,000 clones, about three quarters seen once.

Sequences were obtained from CD4+ Tregs sorted from blood. The chain recombines TRBV29-1 with TRBJ2-7, with 11 bases fitting TRBD1. This receptor was taken from a human donor with alopecia areata. The CDR3 bases are TGCAGCGTACAGGGACAGGGGGTCTACGAGCAGTACTTC. It is translated as CSVQGQGVYEQYF.